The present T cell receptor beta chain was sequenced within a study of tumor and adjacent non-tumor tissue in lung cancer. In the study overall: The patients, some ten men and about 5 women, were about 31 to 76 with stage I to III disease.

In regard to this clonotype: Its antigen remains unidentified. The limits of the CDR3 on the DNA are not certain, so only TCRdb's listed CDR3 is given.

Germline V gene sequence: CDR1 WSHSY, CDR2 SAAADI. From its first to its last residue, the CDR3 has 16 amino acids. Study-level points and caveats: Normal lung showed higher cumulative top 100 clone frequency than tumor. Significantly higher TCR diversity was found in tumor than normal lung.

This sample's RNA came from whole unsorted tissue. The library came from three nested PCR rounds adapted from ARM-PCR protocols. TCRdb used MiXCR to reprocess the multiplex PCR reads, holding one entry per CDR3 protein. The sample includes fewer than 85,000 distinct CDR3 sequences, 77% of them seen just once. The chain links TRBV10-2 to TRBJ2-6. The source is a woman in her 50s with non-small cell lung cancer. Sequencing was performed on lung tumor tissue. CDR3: CASSETVGSGANVLTF.